This TCR beta chain was sequenced for a study of cytomegalovirus exposure and HLA in healthy donors. Looking at the study overall: Of all 398 donors who were genotyped, 75% to 85% belonged to the Caucasian-associated ancestry cluster.

A multiplex PCR was run with 60 Vbeta primers and 13 Jbeta primers. Measured with immunoSEQ multiplex PCR; TCRdb has only the in-frame clones, and not every one. The profile shows more than 95,000 clones, 81% of them singletons. Whole-study results and caveats: Immune exposure information available was restricted to CMV serostatus.

The junction had 10 bases not matched to a gene; V was cut back by 7 bases and J by 5 bases. Germline CDR1 and CDR2: LNHDA and SQIVND (reference sequence). This CDR3 region has 15 residues. Notes on this clone: Its target is unknown.

The TCR comes from a woman aged 25-40 years in good health and CMV-seronegative. The chain combines TRBV19 with TRBJ2-1, with TRBD2 identical over 8 bases. Sample: PBMCs. Here the CDR3 reads CASTYQAGVDNEQFF. The CDR3 DNA is TGTGCCAGTACCTATCAAGCGGGAGTCGACAATGAGCAGTTCTTC. Full variable domain (remainder filled in from reference TRBV19 and TRBJ2-1): DGGITQSPKYLFRKEGQNVTLSCEQNLNHDAMYWYRQDPGQGLRLIYYSQIVNDFQKGDIAEGYSVSREKKESFPLTVTSAQKNPTAFYLCASTYQAGVDNEQFFGPGTRLTVL.